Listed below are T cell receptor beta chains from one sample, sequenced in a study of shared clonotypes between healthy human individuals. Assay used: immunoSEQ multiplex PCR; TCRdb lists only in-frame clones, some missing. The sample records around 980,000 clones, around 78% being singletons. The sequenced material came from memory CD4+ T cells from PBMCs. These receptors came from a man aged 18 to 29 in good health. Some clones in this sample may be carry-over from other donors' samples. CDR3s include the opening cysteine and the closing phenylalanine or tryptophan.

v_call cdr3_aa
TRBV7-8 CASSRPGLAGLNITDTQYF
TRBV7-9 CASSPQGNSYEQYF
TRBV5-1 CASSSLAGGNNEQFF
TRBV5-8 CASPWSGRAVRETQYF
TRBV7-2 CASSLVFGLAGVNEQFF
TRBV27 CASSRTGGTEAFF
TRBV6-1 CASSPTDLQAFF
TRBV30 CAWRPRGIGTDTQYF
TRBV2 CASTELSSGANVLTF
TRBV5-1 CASSYTGGTGDYGYTF
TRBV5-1 CASSPEGRLNTEAFF
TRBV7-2 CASSFQAEPNEKLFF
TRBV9 CASSATLTGDYGYTF
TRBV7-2 CASSPLKVWGEKLFF
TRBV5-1 CASSSTVDGYTF
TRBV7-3 CASSPYGGLGGQFF
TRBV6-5 CASSFGRYEKLFF
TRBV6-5 CASSRLAGGSYEQYF
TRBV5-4 CASSSGRSTDTQYF
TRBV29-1 CSYRALRGTQYF
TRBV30 CAWRGTSGSSNTGELFF
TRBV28 CASSQQGAVAEAFF
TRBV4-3 CASSQALGSTDTQYF
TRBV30 CAWSKRSGAYNEQFF
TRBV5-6 CASSFGGGAGANVLTF
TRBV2 CASSERWGETQYF
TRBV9 CASSVASGSFNEQFF
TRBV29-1 CSVEDNRGRWDYTF
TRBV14 CASSPRLAGDNEQFF
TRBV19 CASSPGVQPQHF